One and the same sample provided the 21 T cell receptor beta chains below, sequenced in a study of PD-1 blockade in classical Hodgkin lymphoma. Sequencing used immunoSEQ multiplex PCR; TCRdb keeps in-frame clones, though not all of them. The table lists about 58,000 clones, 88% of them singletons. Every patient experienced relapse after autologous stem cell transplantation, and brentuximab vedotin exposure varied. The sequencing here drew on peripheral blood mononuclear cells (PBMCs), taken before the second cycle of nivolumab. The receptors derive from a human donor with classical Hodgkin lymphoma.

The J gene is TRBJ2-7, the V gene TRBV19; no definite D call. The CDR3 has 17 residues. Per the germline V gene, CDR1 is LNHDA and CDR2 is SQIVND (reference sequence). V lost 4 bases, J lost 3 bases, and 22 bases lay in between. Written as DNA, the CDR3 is TGTGCCAGTAGTAGATTGGACCCGGGCCACCCCAACTACGAGCAGTACTTC. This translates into CASSRLDPGHPNYEQYF.

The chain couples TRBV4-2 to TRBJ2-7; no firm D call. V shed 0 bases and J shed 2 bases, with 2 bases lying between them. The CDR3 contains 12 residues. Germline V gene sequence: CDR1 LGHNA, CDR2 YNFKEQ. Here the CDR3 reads CASSQDPYEQYF. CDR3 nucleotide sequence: TGTGCCAGCAGCCAAGACCCCTACGAGCAGTACTTC.

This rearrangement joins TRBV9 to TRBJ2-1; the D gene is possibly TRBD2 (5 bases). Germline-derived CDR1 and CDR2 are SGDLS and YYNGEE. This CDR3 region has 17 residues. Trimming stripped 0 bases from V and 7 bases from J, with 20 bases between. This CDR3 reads CASSVGGGGLRLNEQFF. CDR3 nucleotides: TGTGCCAGCAGCGTAGGTGGCGGAGGCCTAAGGTTAAATGAGCAGTTCTTC. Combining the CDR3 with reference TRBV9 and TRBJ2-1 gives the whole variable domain DSGVTQTPKHLITATGQRVTLRCSPRSGDLSVYWYQQSLDQGLQFLIQYYNGEERAKGNILERFSAQQFPDLHSELNLSSLELGDSALYFCASSVGGGGLRLNEQFFGPGTRLTVL.

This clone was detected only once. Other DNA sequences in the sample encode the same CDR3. This CDR3 is CASSPYTDTQYF. The DNA for the CDR3 is TGTGCCAGCTCACCGTACACAGATACGCAGTATTTT. This sequence joins TRBV18 and TRBJ2-3; D not resolved. This CDR3 contains 12 residues. With 3 bases removed from V and 2 bases from J, the gap between germline ends came to 3 bases. Germline V gene data show CDR1 as KGHSH and CDR2 as LQKENI.

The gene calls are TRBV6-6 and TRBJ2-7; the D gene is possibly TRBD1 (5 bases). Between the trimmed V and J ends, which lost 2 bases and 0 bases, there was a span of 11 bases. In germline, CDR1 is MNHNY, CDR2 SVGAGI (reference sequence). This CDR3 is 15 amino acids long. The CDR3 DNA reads TGTGCCAGCAGTTACGGGGCGGTAAGCTCCTACGAGCAGTACTTC. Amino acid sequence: CASSYGAVSSYEQYF.

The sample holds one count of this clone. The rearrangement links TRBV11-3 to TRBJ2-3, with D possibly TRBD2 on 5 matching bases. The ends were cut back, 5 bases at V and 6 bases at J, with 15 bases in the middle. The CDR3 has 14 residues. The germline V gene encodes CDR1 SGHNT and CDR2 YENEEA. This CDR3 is CASSKGLWSDTQYF. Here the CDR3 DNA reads TGTGCCAGCAGCAAAGGACTGTGGTCCGATACGCAGTATTTT.

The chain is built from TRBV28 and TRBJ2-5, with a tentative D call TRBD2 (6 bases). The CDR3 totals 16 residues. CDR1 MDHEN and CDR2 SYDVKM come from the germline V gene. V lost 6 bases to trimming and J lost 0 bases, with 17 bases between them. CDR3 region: CASRGGGGPDQETQYF. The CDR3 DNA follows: TGTGCCAGCAGGGGAGGTGGCGGGCCCGACCAAGAGACCCAGTACTTC.

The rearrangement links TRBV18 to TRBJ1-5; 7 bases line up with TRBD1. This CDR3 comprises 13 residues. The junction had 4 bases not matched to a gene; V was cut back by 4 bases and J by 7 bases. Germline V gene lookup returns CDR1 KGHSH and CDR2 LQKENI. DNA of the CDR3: TGTGCCAGCTCACGCGGGACAGTACAGCCCCAGCATTTT. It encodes CASSRGTVQPQHF.

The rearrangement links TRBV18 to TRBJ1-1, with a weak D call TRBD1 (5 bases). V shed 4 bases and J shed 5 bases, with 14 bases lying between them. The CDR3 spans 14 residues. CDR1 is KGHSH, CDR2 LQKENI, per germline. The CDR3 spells CASSRGYGGTEAFF. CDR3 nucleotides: TGTGCCAGCTCACGTGGTTACGGGGGGACTGAAGCTTTCTTT.

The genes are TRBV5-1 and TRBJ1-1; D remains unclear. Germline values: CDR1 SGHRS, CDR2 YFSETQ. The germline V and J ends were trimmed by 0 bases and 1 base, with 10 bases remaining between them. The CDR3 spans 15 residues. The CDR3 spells CASSLEAGTNTEAFF. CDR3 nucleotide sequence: TGCGCCAGCAGCTTGGAGGCCGGAACGAACACTGAAGCTTTCTTT.

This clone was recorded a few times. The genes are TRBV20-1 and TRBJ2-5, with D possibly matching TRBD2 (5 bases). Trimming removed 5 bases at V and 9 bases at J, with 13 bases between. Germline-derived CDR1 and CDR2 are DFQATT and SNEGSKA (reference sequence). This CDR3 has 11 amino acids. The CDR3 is CSAVGPGAQYF. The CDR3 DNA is TGCAGTGCTGTGGGTCCCGGGGCCCAGTACTTC.

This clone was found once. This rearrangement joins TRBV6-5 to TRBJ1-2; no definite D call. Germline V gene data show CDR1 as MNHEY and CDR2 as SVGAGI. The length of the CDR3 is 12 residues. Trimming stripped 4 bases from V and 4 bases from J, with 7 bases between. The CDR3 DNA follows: TGTGCCAGCAGTTCAGAGACCTATGGCTACACCTTC. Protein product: CASSSETYGYTF.

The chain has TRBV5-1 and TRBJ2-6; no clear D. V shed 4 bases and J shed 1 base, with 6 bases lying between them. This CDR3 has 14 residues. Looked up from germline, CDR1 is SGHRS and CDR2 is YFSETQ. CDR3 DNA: TGCGCCAGCAGCCAGATGTCTGGGGCCAACGTCCTGACTTTC. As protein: CASSQMSGANVLTF. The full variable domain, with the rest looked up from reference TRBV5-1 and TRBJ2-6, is KAGVTQTPRYLIKTRGQQVTLSCSPISGHRSVSWYQQTPGQGLQFLFEYFSETQRNKGNFPGRFSGRQFSNSRSEMNVSTLELGDSALYLCASSQMSGANVLTFGAGSRLTVL.

The CDR3 loop is CASSQEALPPFSPPGGYTF. CDR3 in DNA: TGCGCCAGCAGCCAAGAAGCCCTTCCCCCGTTCTCACCCCCGGGGGGCTACACCTTC. The rearrangement uses TRBV4-1 and TRBJ1-2; D unclear. The V and J ends lost 0 bases and 8 bases respectively, with 28 bases between them. The CDR3 sequence is 19 residues long. CDR1 is MGHRA, CDR2 YSYEKL, per germline.

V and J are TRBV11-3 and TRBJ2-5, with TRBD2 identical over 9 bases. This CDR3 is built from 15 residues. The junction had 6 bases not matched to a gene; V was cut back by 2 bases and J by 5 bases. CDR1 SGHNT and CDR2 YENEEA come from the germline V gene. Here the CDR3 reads CASSLRSGGDETQYF. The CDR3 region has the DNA TGTGCCAGCAGCTTACGTAGCGGGGGCGATGAGACCCAGTACTTC.

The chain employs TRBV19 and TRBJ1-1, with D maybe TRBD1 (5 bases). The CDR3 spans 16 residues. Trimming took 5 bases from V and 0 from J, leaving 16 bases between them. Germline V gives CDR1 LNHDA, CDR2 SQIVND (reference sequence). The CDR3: CASSLMRRGLNTEAFF. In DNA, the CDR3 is TGTGCCAGTAGTCTTATGAGGAGGGGATTGAACACTGAAGCTTTCTTT.

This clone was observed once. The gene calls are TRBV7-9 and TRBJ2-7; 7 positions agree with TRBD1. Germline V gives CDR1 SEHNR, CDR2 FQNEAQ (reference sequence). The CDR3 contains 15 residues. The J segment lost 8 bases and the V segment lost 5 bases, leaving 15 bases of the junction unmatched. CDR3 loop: CASSPKTGPAVKQYF. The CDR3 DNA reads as TGTGCCAGCAGCCCGAAGACAGGGCCAGCCGTGAAGCAGTACTTC.

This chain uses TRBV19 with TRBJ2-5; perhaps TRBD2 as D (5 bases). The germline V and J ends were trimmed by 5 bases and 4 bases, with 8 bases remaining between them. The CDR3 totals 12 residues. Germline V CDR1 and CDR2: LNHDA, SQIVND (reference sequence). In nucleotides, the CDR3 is TGTGCCAGTAGTGCCCGGGGAGAGACCCAGTACTTC. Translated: CASSARGETQYF.

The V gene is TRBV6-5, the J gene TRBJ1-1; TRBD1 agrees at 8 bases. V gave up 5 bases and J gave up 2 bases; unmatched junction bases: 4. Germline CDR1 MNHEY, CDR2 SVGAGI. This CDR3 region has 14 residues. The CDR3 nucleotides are TGTGCCAGCAGTCGAGGACAGGGAAACACTGAAGCTTTCTTT. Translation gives CASSRGQGNTEAFF.

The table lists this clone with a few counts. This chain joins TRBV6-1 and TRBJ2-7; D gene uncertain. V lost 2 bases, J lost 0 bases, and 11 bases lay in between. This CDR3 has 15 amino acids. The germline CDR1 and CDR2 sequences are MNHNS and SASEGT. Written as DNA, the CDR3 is TGTGCCAGCAGTGAATTGTCGTTGGGCTCCTACGAGCAGTACTTC. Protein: CASSELSLGSYEQYF.

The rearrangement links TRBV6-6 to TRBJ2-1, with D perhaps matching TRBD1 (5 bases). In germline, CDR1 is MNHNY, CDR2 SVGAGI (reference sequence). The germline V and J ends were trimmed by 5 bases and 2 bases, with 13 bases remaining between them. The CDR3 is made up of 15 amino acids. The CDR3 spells CASSPLLGAYNEQFF. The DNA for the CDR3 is TGTGCCAGCAGTCCCTTGTTAGGGGCCTACAATGAGCAGTTCTTC.